A selection of T cell receptor beta chains follows, all from one sample in a study of patients and donors after allogeneic stem cell transplantation. TCRdb re-called the RT-PCR reads with MiXCR, one entry per CDR3 protein. Among about a million distinct CDR3 sequences listed, roughly 17% were seen once. Sequencing was performed on blood, either unsorted or a sorted T cell fraction (not recorded which). These receptors originate from a human donor who was either an allogeneic HSCT recipient or a stem cell or donor lymphocyte infusion donor (not recorded which). It is not recorded whose cells these are; they may come from a transplant donor. Both conserved end residues are trimmed from each CDR3.

J,V,CDR3
TRBJ2-7,TRBV27,ASSKSGTNSYEQY
TRBJ2-1,TRBV18,ASSQKTSGPPFSYNEQF
TRBJ2-7,TRBV5-1,ASSQMTGTYEQY
TRBJ1-4,TRBV18,ASSPDGGLGNEKLF
TRBJ1-4,TRBV3-1,ASSQDVGGPSEKLF
TRBJ2-5,TRBV12-3/TRBV12-4,ASSNTEGQETQY
TRBJ1-5,TRBV20-1,SARNGEVTNQPQH
TRBJ2-7,TRBV30,AWSVIQGDEQY
TRBJ1-2,TRBV4-3,ASSQEYPPDGDVAYGYT
TRBJ2-7,TRBV7-8,ASSLYQGDYEQY